This TCR beta chain emerged from a study of T cell responses to AZD1222 COVID-19 vaccine. At the level of the study: Pooling was applied to second doses at about 4 or about 12 weeks.

Clones were read by immunoSEQ multiplex PCR, and TCRdb kept only the in-frame ones, dropping some. The data contain 70,000 to 90,000 clones, around 90% of them singletons. The CDR3 consists of 14 residues. V lost 6 bases to trimming and J lost 2 bases, with 13 bases between them. Germline V gene sequence: CDR1 LNHDA, CDR2 SQIVND (reference sequence). The TCR comes from an adult in good health. The J gene is TRBJ1-1, the V gene TRBV19, with a tentative D call TRBD1 (5 bases). The sequencing here drew on peripheral blood, taken on day 0 of AZD1222 vaccination. The CDR3 DNA is TGTGCCAGTAGCATCATGGACACAAACACTGAAGCTTTCTTT. It is translated as CASSIMDTNTEAFF.